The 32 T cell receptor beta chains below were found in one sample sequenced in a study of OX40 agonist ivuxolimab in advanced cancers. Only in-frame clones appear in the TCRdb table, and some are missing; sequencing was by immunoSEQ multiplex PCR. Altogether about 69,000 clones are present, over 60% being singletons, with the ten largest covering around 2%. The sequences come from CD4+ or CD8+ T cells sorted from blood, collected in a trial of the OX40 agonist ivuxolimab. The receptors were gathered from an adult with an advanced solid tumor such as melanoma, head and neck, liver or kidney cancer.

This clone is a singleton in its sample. The DNA of the CDR3 is TGCGCCAGCAGCCTTAGGGGGACCCAGTACTTC. The encoded protein is CASSLRGTQYF. The rearrangement joins TRBV4-3 to TRBJ2-5; possibly TRBD1 for D (5 bases). The V end lost 4 bases, the J end lost 7 bases, and 7 bases lay between the germline ends. Germline V gives CDR1 LGHNA, CDR2 YSLEER. The CDR3 covers 11 residues.

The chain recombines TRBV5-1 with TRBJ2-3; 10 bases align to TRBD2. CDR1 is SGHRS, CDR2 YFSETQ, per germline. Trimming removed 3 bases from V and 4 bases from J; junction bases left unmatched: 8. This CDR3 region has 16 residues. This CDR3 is CASSWSTSGVADTQYF. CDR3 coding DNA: TGCGCCAGCAGCTGGTCAACTAGCGGGGTCGCAGATACGCAGTATTTT.

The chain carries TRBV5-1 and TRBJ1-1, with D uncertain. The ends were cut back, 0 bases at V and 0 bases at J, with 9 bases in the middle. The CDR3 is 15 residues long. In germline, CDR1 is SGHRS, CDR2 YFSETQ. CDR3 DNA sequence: TGCGCCAGCAGCTTGGGAACAGCCATGAACACTGAAGCTTTCTTT. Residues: CASSLGTAMNTEAFF.

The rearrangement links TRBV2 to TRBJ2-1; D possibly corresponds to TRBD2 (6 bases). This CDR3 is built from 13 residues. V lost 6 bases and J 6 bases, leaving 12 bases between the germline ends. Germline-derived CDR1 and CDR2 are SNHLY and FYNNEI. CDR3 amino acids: CASSFGTLNEQFF. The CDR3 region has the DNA TGTGCCAGCAGCTTCGGGACTCTCAATGAGCAGTTCTTC.

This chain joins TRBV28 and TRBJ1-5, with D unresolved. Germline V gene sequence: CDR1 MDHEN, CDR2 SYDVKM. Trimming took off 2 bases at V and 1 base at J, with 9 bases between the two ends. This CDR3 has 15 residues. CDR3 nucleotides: TGTGCCAGCAGTTTACAAACTGGGAGCAATCAGCCCCAGCATTTT. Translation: CASSLQTGSNQPQHF.

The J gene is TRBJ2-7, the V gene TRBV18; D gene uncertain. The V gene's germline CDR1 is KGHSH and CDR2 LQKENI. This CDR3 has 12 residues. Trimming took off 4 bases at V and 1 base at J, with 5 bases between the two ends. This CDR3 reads CASSRESYEQYF. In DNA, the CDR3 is TGTGCCAGCTCACGAGAGTCCTACGAGCAGTACTTC.

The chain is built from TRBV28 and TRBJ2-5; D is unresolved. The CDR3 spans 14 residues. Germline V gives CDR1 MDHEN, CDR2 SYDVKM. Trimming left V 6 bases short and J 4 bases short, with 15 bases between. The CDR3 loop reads CASSPPRKGETQYF. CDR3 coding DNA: TGTGCCAGCAGCCCACCTCGGAAGGGAGAGACCCAGTACTTC.

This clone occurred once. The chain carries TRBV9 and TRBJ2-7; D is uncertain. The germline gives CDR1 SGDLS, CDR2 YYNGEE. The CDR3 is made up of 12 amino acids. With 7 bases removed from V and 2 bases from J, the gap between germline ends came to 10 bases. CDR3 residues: CASPFTPYEQYF. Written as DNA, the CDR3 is TGTGCCAGCCCATTCACTCCCTACGAGCAGTACTTC. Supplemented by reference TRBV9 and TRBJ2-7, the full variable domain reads DSGVTQTPKHLITATGQRVTLRCSPRSGDLSVYWYQQSLDQGLQFLIQYYNGEERAKGNILERFSAQQFPDLHSELNLSSLELGDSALYFCASPFTPYEQYFGPGTRLTVT.

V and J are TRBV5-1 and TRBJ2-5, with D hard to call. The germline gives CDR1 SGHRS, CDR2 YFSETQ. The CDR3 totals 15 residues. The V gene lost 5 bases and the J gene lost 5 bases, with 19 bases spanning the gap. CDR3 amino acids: CASSEPARRPETQYF. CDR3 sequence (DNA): TGCGCCAGCAGTGAACCAGCTAGGCGGCCGGAGACCCAGTACTTC.

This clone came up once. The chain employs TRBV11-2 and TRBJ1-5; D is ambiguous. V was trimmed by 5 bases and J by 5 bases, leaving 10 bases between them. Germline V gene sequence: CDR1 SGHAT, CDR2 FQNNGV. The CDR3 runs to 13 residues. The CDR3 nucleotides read TGTGCCAGCAGCCACCGGGAGGATCAGCCCCAGCATTTT. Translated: CASSHREDQPQHF.

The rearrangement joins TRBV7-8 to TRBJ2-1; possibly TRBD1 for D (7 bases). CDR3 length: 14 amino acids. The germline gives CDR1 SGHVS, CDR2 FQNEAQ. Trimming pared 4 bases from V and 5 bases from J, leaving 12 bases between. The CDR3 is CASSSIRGDNEQFF. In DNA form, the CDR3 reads TGTGCCAGCAGCTCCATCAGGGGGGACAATGAGCAGTTCTTC.

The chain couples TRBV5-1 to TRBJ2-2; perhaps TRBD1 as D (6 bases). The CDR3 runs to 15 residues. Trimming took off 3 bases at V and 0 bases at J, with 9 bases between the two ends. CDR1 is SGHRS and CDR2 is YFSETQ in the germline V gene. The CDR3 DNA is TGCGCCAGCAGCTCCGGACAGACGAACACCGGGGAGCTGTTTTTT. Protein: CASSSGQTNTGELFF.

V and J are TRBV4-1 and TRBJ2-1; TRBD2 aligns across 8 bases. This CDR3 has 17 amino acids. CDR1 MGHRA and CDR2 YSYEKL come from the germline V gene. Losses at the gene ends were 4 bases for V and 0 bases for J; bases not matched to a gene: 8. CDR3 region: CASSPLLAGSSYNEQFF. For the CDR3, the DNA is TGCGCCAGCAGCCCGCTTTTAGCGGGAAGCTCCTACAATGAGCAGTTCTTC.

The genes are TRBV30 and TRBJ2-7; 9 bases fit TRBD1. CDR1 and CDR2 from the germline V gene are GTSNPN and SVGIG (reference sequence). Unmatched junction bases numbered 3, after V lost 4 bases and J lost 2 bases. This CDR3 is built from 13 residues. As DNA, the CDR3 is TGTGCCTGGACCCGACAGGGGGCCTACGAGCAGTACTTC. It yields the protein CAWTRQGAYEQYF. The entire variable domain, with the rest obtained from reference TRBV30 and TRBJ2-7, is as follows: SQTIHQWPATLVQPVGSPLSLECTVEGTSNPNLYWYRQAAGRGLQLLFYSVGIGQISSEVPQNLSASRPQDRQFILSSKKLLLSDSGFYLCAWTRQGAYEQYFGPGTRLTVT.

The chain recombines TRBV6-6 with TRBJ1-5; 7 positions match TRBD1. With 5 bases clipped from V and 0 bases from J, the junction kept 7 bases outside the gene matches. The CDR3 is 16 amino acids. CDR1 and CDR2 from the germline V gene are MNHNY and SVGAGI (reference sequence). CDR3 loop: CASSGGQSFSNQPQHF. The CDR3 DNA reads TGTGCCAGCAGTGGGGGACAGAGCTTTAGCAATCAGCCCCAGCATTTT.

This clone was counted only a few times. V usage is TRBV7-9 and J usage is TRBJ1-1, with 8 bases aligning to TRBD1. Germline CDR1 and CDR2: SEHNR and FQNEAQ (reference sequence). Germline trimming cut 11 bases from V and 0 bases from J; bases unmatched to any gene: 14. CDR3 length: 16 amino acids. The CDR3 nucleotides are TGTGCCGTGGGTGGGGGGACAGGAATAATGAACACTGAAGCTTTCTTT. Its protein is CAVGGGTGIMNTEAFF.

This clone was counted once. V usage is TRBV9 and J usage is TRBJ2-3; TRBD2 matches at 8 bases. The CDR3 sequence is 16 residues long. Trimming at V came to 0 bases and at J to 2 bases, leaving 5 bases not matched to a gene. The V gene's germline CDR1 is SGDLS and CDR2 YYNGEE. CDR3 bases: TGTGCCAGCAGCGTAGCGGGGCGGGGGGCCACAGATACGCAGTATTTT. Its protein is CASSVAGRGATDTQYF.

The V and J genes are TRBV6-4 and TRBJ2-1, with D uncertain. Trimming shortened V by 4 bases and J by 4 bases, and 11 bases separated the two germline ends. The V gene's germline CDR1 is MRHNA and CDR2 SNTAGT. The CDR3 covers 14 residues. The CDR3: CASSVAPRYNEQFF. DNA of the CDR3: TGTGCCAGCAGTGTAGCACCACGGTACAATGAGCAGTTCTTC.

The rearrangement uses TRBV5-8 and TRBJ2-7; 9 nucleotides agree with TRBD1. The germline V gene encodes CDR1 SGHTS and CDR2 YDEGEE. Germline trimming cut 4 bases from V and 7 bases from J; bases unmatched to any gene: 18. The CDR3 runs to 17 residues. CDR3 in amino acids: CASSALRTGTGTGEQYF. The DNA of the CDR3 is TGTGCCAGCAGCGCACTGAGAACCGGGACAGGGACGGGGGAGCAGTACTTC.

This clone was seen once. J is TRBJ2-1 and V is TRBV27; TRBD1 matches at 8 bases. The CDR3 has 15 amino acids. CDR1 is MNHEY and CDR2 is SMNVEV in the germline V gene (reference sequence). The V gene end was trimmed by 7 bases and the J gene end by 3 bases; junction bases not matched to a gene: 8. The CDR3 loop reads CASNPLGQGYNEQFF. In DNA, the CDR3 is TGTGCCAGCAACCCTCTTGGACAGGGCTACAATGAGCAGTTCTTC.

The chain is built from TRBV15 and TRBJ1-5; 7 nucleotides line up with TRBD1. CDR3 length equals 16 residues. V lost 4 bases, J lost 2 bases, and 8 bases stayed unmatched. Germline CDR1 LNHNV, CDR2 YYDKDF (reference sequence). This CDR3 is CATSMPGGSGNQPQHF. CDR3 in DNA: TGTGCCACCAGCATGCCAGGGGGGTCCGGCAATCAGCCCCAGCATTTT.

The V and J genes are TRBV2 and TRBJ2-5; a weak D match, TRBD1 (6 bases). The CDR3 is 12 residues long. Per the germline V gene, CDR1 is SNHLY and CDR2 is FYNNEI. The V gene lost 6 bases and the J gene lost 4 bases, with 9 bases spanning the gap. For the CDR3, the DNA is TGTGCCAGCAGGTGGGGGCGAGAGACCCAGTACTTC. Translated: CASRWGRETQYF. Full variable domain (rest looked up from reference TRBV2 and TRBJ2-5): EPEVTQTPSHQVTQMGQEVILRCVPISNHLYFYWYRQILGQKVEFLVSFYNNEISEKSEIFDDQFSVERPDGSNFTLKIRSTKLEDSAMYFCASRWGRETQYFGPGTRLLVL.

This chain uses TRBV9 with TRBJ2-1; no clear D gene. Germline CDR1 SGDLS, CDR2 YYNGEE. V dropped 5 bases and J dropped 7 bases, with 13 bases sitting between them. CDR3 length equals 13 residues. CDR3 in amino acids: CASSVDRSNEQFF. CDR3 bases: TGTGCCAGCAGTGTGGACCGGAGTAATGAGCAGTTCTTC.

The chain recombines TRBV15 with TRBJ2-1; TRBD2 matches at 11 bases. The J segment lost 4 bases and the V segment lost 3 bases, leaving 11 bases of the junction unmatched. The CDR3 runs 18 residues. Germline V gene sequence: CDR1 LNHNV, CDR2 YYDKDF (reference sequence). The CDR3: CATSRTSIAGGRYNEQFF. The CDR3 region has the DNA TGTGCCACCAGCAGGACATCAATAGCGGGAGGGAGATACAATGAGCAGTTCTTC.

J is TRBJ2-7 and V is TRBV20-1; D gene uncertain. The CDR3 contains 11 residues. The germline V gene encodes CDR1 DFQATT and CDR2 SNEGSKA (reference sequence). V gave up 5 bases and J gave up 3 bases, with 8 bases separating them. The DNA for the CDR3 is TGCAGTGCTGGGCGGTTCTACGAGCAGTACTTC. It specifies CSAGRFYEQYF.

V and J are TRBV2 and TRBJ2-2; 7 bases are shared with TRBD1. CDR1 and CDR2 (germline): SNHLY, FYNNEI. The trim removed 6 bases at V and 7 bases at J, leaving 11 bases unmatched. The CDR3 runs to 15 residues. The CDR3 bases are TGTGCCAGCAGACGGGACAGCCGAGAGAGCGGGGAGCTGTTTTTT. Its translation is CASRRDSRESGELFF.

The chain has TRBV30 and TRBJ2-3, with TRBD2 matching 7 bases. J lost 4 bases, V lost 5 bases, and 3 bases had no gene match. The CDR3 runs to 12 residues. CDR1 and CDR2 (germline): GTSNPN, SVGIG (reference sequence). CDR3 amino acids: CAWGRGPDTQYF. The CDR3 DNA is TGTGCCTGGGGGAGGGGCCCAGATACGCAGTATTTT.

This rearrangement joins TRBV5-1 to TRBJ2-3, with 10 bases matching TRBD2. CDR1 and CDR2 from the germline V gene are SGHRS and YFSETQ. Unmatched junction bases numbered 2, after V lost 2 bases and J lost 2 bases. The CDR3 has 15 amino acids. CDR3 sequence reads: CASSFSGRNTDTQYF. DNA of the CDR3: TGCGCCAGCAGCTTTAGCGGGAGGAACACAGATACGCAGTATTTT.

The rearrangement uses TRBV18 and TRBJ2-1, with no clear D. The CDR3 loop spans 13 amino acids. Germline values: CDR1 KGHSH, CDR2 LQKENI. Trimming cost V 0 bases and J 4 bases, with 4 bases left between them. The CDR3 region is CASSPPTYNEQFF. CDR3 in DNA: TGTGCCAGCTCACCACCGACTTACAATGAGCAGTTCTTC.

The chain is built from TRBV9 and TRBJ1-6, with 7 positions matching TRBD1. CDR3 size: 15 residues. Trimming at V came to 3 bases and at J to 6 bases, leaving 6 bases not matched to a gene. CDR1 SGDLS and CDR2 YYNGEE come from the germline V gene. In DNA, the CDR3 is TGTGCCAGCAGCGAGAACAGGGGCGGTAATTCACCCCTCCACTTT. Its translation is CASSENRGGNSPLHF.

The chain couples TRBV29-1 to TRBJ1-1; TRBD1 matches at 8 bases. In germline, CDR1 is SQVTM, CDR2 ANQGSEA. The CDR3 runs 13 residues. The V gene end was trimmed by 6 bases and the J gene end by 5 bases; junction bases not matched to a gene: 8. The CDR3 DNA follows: TGCAGCGTCGGACAGGGTGTTAGGACTGAAGCTTTCTTT. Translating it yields CSVGQGVRTEAFF.

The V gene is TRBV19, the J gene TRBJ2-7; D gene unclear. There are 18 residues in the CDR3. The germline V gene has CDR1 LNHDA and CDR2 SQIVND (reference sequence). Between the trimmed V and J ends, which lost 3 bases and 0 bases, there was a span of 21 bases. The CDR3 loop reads CASSIGLARMGNSYEQYF. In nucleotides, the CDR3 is TGTGCCAGTAGTATTGGTCTGGCCCGCATGGGAAACTCCTACGAGCAGTACTTC.